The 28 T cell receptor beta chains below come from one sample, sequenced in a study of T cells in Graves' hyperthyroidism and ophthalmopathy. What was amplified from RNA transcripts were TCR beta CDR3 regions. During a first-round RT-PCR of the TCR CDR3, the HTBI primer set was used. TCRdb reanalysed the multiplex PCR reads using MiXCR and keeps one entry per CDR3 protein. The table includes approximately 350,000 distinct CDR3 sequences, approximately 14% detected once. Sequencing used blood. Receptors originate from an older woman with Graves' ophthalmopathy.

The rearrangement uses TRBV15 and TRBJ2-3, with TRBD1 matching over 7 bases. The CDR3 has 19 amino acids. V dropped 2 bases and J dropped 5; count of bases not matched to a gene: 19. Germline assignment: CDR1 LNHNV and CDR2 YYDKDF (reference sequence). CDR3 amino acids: CATSRSHPPPDRVEDTQYF. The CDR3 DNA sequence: TGTGCCACCAGCAGATCCCACCCCCCCCCCGACAGGGTTGAAGATACGCAGTATTTT. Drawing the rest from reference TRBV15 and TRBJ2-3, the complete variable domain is DAMVIQNPRYQVTQFGKPVTLSCSQTLNHNVMYWYQQKSSQAPKLLFHYYDKDFNNEADTPDNFQSRRPNTSFCFLDIRSPGLGDTAMYLCATSRSHPPPDRVEDTQYFGPGTRLTVL.

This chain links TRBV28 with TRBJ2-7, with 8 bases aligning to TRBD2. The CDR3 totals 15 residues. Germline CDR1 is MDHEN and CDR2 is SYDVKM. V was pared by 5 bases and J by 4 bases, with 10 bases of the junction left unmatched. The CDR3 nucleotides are TGTGCCAGCAGTGAGCCGGGACTAGGACGATACGAGCAGTACTTC. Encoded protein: CASSEPGLGRYEQYF.

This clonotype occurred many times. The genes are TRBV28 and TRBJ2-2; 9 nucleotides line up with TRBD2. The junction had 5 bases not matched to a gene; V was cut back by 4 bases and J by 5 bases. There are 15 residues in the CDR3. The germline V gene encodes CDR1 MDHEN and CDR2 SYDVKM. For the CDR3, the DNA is TGTGCCAGCAGTTATCTAGCGGGATGGACCGGGGAGCTGTTTTTT. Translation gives CASSYLAGWTGELFF.

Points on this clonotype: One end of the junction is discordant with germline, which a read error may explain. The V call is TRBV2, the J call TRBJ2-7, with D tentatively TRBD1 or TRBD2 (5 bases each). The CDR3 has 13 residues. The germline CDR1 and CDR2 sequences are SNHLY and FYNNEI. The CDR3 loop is CASRGTVTYGQYF. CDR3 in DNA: TGTGCCAGCAGGGGGACGGTAACCTACGGGCAGTACTTC.

In DNA form, the CDR3 reads TGCAGTGCTAGATTTGCGGCGGGACAAGAGACCCAGTACTTC. Residues: CSARFAAGQETQYF. This sequence joins TRBV20-1 and TRBJ2-5; TRBD2 might be the D (6 bases). The V end lost 2 bases, the J end lost 2 bases, and 12 bases lay between the germline ends. Germline lookup yields CDR1 DFQATT and CDR2 SNEGSKA (reference sequence). The CDR3 has 14 amino acids.

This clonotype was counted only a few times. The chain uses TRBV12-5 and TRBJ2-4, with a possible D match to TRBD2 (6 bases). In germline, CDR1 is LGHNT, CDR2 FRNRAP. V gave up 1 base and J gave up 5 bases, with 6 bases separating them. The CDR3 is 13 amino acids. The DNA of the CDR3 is TGTGCTAGTGGTTTGGGACTAGAAAACATTCAGTACTTC. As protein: CASGLGLENIQYF. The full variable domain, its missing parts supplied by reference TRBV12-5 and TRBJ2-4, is DARVTQTPRHKVTEMGQEVTMRCQPILGHNTVFWYRQTMMQGLELLAYFRNRAPLDDSGMPKDRFSAEMPDATLATLKIQPSEPRDSAVYFCASGLGLENIQYFGAGTRLSVL.

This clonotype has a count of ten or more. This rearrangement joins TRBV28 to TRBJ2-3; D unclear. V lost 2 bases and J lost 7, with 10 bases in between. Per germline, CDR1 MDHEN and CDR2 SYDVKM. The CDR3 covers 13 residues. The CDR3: CASSLPRRHTQYF. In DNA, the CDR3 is TGTGCCAGCAGTTTACCCCGCAGGCATACGCAGTATTTT.

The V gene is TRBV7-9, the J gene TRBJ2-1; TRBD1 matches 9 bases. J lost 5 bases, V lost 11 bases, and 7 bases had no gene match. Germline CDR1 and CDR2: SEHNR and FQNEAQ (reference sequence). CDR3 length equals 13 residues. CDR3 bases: TGTGCCCTACCACAGGGGGCCCACAATGAGCAGTTCTTC. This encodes CALPQGAHNEQFF.

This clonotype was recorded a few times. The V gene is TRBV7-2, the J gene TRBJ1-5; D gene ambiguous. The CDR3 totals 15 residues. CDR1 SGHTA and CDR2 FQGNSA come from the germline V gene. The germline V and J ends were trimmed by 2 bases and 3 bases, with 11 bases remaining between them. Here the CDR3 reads CASSLSSGFNQPQHF. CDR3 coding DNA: TGTGCCAGCAGCTTAAGTTCAGGATTCAATCAGCCCCAGCATTTT.

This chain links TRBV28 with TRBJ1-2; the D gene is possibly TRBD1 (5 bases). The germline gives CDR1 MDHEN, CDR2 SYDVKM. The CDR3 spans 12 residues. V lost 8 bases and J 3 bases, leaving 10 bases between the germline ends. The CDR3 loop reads CASSGTYYGYTF. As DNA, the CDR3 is TGTGCCAGCTCTGGGACCTACTATGGCTACACCTTC.

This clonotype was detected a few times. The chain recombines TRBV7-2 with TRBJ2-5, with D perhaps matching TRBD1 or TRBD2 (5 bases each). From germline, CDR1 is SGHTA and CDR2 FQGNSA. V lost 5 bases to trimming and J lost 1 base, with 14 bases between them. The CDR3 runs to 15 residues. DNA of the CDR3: TGTGCCAGCAGCCGTCCCGGGGCCGCCCAAGAGACCCAGTACTTC. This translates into CASSRPGAAQETQYF.

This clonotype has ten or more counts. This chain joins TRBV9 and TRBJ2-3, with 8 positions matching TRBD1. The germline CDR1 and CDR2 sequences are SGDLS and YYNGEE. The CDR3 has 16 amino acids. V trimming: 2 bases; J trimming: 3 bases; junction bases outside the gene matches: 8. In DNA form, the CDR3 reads TGTGCCAGCAGCGTCTCAGCGACAGGGGCAACAGATACGCAGTATTTT. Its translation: CASSVSATGATDTQYF.

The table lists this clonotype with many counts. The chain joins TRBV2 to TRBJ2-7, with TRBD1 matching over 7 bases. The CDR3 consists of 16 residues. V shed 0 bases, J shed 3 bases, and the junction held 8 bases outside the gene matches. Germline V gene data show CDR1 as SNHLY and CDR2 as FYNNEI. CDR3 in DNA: TGTGCCAGCAGTGAAGCCAAGACAGGGCGAATCTACGAGCAGTACTTC. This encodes CASSEAKTGRIYEQYF.

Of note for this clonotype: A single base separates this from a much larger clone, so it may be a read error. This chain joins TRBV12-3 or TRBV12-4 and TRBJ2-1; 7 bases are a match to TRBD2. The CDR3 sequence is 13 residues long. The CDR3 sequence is CDSNPGGGNEQFF. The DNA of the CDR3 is TGTGACAGCAATCCAGGCGGGGGCAATGAGCAGTTCTTC.

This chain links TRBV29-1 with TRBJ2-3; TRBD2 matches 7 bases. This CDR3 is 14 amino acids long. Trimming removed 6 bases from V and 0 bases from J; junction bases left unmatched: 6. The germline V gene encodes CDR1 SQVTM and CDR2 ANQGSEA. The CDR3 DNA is TGCAGCGTGGCCGGAGCGGGGAGCACAGATACGCAGTATTTT. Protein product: CSVAGAGSTDTQYF.

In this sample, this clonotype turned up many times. CDR3 sequence: CASRLTETTYEQYF. The CDR3 coding sequence is TGTGCCAGCAGGCTGACCGAAACCACCTACGAGCAGTACTTC. The rearrangement links TRBV6-1 to TRBJ2-7, with D uncertain. CDR3 length: 14 amino acids. The V end lost 6 bases, the J end lost 2 bases, and 14 bases lay between the germline ends. Germline lookup yields CDR1 MNHNS and CDR2 SASEGT.

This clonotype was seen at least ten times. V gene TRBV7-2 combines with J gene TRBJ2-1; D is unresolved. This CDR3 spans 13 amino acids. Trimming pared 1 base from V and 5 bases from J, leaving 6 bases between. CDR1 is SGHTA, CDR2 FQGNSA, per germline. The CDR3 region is CASSLGTNNEQFF. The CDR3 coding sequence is TGTGCCAGCAGCTTAGGGACCAACAATGAGCAGTTCTTC.

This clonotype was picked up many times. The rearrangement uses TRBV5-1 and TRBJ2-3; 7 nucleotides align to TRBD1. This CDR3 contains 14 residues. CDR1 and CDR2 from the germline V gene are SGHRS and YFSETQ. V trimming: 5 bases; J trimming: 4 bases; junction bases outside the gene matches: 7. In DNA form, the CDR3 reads TGCGCCAGCAGTCGAGACAGGGTTTCAGATACGCAGTATTTT. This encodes CASSRDRVSDTQYF.

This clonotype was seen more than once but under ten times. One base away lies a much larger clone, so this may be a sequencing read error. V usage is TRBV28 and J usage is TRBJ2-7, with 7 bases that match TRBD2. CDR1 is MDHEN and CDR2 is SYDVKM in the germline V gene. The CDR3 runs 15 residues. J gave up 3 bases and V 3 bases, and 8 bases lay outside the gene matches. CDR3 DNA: TGTGCCAGCAGTTTCGCGGGCCGGGGGGACTACGAGCAGTACTTC. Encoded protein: CASSFAGRGDYEQYF. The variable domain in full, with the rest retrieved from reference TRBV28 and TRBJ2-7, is DVKVTQSSRYLVKRTGEKVFLECVQDMDHENMFWYRQDPGLGLRLIYFSYDVKMKEKGDIPEGYSVSREKKERFSLILESASTNQTSMYLCASSFAGRGDYEQYFGPGTRLTVT.

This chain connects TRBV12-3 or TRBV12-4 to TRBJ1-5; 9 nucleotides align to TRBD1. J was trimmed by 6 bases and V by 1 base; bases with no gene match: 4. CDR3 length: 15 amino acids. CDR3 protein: CASSLDRGRIQPQHF. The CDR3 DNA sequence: TGTGCCAGCAGTTTAGACAGGGGGCGAATTCAGCCCCAGCATTTT.

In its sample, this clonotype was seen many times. The CDR3 protein is CSVSSGMGNEQFF. Here the CDR3 DNA reads TGCAGCGTTTCCAGCGGGATGGGGAATGAGCAGTTCTTC. The rearrangement joins TRBV29-1 to TRBJ2-1; 7 positions match TRBD2. CDR3 length: 13 amino acids. Germline CDR1 and CDR2: SQVTM and ANQGSEA. Trimming took 5 bases from V and 7 from J; bases not matched to a gene: 8.

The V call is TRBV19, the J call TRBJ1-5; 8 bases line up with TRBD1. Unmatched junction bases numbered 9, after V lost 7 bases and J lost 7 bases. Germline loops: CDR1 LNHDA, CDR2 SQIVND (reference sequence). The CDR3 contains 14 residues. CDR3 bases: TGTGCCAGTAACCCACAGGGGGAGAGACAGCCCCAGCATTTT. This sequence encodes CASNPQGERQPQHF.

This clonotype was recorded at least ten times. For the CDR3, the DNA is TGTGCCAGCAGCATCCAGGGGGCCGAGACCCAGTACTTC. Translating it yields CASSIQGAETQYF. The chain has TRBV11-2 and TRBJ2-5; 8 bases map to TRBD1. The germline V gene encodes CDR1 SGHAT and CDR2 FQNNGV. Losses at the gene ends were 5 bases for V and 5 bases for J; bases not matched to a gene: 4. This CDR3 spans 13 amino acids.

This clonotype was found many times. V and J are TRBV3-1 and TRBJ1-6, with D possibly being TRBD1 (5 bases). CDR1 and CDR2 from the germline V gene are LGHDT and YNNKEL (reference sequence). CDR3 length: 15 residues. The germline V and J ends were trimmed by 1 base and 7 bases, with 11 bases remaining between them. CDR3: CASSQVVRENSPLHF. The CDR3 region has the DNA TGTGCCAGCAGCCAAGTGGTCAGGGAAAATTCACCCCTCCACTTT.

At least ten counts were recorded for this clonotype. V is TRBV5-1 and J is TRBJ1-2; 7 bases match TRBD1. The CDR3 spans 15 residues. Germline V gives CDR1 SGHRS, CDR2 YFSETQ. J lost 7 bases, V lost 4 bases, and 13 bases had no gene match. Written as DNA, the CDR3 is TGCGCCAGCAGCCCTAGGACTGACAGGGTAATTGGCTACACCTTC. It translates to CASSPRTDRVIGYTF.

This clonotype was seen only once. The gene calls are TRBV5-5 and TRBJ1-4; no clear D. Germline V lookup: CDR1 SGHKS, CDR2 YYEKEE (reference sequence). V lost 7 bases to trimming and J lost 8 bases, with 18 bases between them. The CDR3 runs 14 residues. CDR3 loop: CASGSDGLLEKLFF. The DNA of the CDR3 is TGTGCCAGCGGCTCGGACGGGCTTTTGGAAAAACTGTTTTTT.

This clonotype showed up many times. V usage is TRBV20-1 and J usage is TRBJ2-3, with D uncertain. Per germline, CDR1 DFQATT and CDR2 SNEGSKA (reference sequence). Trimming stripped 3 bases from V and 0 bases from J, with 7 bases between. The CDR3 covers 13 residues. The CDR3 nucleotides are TGCAGTGCTAGTAAGCATAGCACAGATACGCAGTATTTT. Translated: CSASKHSTDTQYF.

The CDR3 DNA is TGTGCCAGCAGTTTCTCCGGACTAGCGGGAGGGAACAATGAGCAGTTCTTC. This encodes CASSFSGLAGGNNEQFF. The chain has TRBV28 and TRBJ2-1; 15 bases map to TRBD2. V lost 3 bases to trimming and J lost 5 bases; unmatched junction nucleotides: 5. The CDR3 loop spans 17 amino acids. The germline V gene encodes CDR1 MDHEN and CDR2 SYDVKM.